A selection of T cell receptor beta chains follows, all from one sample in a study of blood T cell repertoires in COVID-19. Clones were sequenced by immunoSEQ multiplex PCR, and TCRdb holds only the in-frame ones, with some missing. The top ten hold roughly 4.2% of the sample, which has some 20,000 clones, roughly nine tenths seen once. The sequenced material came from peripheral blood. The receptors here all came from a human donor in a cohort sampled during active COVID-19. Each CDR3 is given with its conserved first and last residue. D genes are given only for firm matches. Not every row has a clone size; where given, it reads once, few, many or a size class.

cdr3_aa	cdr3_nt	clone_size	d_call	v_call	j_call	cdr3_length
CASSSRTREFYEQYF	TGTGCCAGCAGCTCCCGGACGAGGGAGTTCTACGAGCAGTACTTC	-	-	TRBV13	TRBJ2-7	15
CAISTDRGRSQPQHF	TGTGCCATCAGTACAGACAGGGGGCGTAGTCAGCCCCAGCATTTT	-	TRBD1	TRBV10-3	TRBJ1-5	15
CASSKLRLAGRSSYNEQFF	TGTGCCAGCAGCAAATTGCGGCTAGCGGGGAGGAGCTCCTACAATGAGCAGTTCTTC	-	-	TRBV21-1	TRBJ2-1	19
CATRSGTNTGELFF	TGTGCCACCAGAAGCGGGACCAACACCGGGGAGCTGTTTTTT	-	TRBD2	TRBV24-1	TRBJ2-2	14
CASSLGLAKNIQYF	TGTGCCAGCAGCTTAGGACTAGCCAAAAACATTCAGTACTTC	-	-	TRBV5-6	TRBJ2-4	14
CASSQGGAGANVLTF	TGTGCCAGCAGCCAGGGGGGCGCTGGGGCCAACGTCCTGACTTTC	-	-	TRBV7-3	TRBJ2-6	15
CAISDSGTPNTEAFF	TGTGCCATCAGTGACTCAGGGACACCCAACACTGAAGCTTTCTTT	-	-	TRBV10-3	TRBJ1-1	15
CASSFRLAPYNEQFF	TGTGCCAGCAGCTTTAGGCTAGCGCCCTACAATGAGCAGTTCTTC	-	-	TRBV11-2	TRBJ2-1	15
CASSLGLADSTDTQYF	TGTGCCAGCAGCTTAGGCCTAGCGGATAGCACAGATACGCAGTATTTT	-	TRBD2	TRBV11-3	TRBJ2-3	16
CASSLGTGGETQYF	TGTGCCAGCAGCTTAGGTACAGGGGGAGAGACCCAGTACTTC	-	TRBD1	TRBV11-3	TRBJ2-5	14
CASNPLGILGELFF	TGTGCCAGCAATCCCCTAGGTATTCTCGGGGAGCTGTTTTTT	once	-	TRBV13	TRBJ2-2	14
CATSDLGTSGGPTDTQYF	TGTGCCACCAGTGATTTGGGGACTAGCGGGGGGCCGACAGATACGCAGTATTTT	-	TRBD2	TRBV24-1	TRBJ2-3	18
CASSIGTGSFSGNTIYF	TGTGCCAGCAGCATCGGGACAGGTTCGTTCTCTGGAAACACCATATATTTT	-	TRBD1	TRBV3-1/TRBV3-2	TRBJ1-3	17
CASSGGDLDSYEQYF	TGTGCCAGCAGCGGAGGGGATTTGGACTCCTACGAGCAGTACTTC	once	-	TRBV4-2	TRBJ2-7	15
CASRRDRINTEAFF	TGTGCCAGCAGAAGAGACAGGATCAACACTGAAGCTTTCTTT	-	-	TRBV28	TRBJ1-1	14
CASRSGQEDYGYTF	TGCGCCAGCAGATCCGGACAGGAGGACTATGGCTACACCTTC	-	TRBD1	TRBV5-1	TRBJ1-2	14
CSVGGPSSLSGANVLTF	TGCAGCGTTGGAGGCCCCAGCTCTCTCTCTGGGGCCAACGTCCTGACTTTC	-	-	TRBV29-1	TRBJ2-6	17
CASSLGTVSQETQYF	TGTGCCAGCTCACTGGGGACAGTGTCACAAGAGACCCAGTACTTC	few	TRBD1	TRBV18	TRBJ2-5	15
CASRRQGPRTGELFF	TGTGCCAGCAGGCGACAGGGACCAAGGACCGGGGAGCTGTTTTTT	-	TRBD1	TRBV6-5	TRBJ2-2	15
CASSQNGQSYGYTF	TGTGCCAGCAGCCAGAACGGACAGTCGTATGGCTACACCTTC	-	-	TRBV3-1/TRBV3-2	TRBJ1-2	14
CASSTGREGTEAFF	TGTGCCAGCAGTACCGGCAGGGAAGGTACTGAAGCTTTCTTT	-	-	TRBV6-2/TRBV6-3	TRBJ1-1	14
CSVHLQVGNTIYF	TGCAGCGTGCACTTACAGGTGGGAAACACCATATATTTT	-	-	TRBV29-1	TRBJ1-3	13
CASSSGVPGELFF	TGTGCCAGCAGCTCGGGTGTCCCCGGGGAGCTGTTTTTT	-	-	TRBV3-1/TRBV3-2	TRBJ2-2	13
CASSQEQTQFSPLHF	TGCGCCAGCAGCCAAGAACAGACCCAATTTAGTCCCCTCCACTTT	few	-	TRBV4-3	TRBJ1-6	15
CASRTGVTEAFF	TGTGCCAGCAGAACAGGGGTCACTGAAGCTTTCTTT	few	TRBD1	TRBV6-5	TRBJ1-1	12
CASSQDTVNNSPLHF	TGCGCCAGCAGCCAAGATACGGTCAACAATTCACCCCTCCACTTT	-	-	TRBV4-3	TRBJ1-6	15
CATSDPGDTQYF	TGTGCCACCAGTGACCCTGGCGATACGCAGTATTTT	-	-	TRBV24-1	TRBJ2-3	12
CASSHREGYHF	TGTGCCAGCAGCCACAGGGAGGGGTATCATTTT	-	-	TRBV3-1/TRBV3-2	TRBJ1-4	11
CASSRRQFLETQYF	TGTGCCAGCAGCCGAAGACAGTTCTTAGAGACCCAGTACTTC	-	-	TRBV6-5	TRBJ2-5	14
CASSPRTSGTTDTQYF	TGCGCCAGCAGCCCGCGGACTAGCGGGACCACAGATACGCAGTATTTT	-	TRBD2	TRBV5-1	TRBJ2-3	16
CASTKDRDNSPLHF	TGTGCCAGCACCAAGGACAGGGACAATTCACCCCTCCACTTT	-	TRBD1	TRBV27	TRBJ1-6	14
CASSLGTPGNTIYF	TGTGCCAGCAGCTTAGGGACACCCGGAAACACCATATATTTT	-	-	TRBV7-2	TRBJ1-3	14
CASSAPGGRETQYF	TGTGCCAGCAGTGCTCCCGGGGGGAGGGAGACCCAGTACTTC	once	TRBD2	TRBV6-6	TRBJ2-5	14
CASQLGLAGGETQYF	TGTGCCAGCCAATTAGGACTAGCGGGTGGAGAGACCCAGTACTTC	-	TRBD2	TRBV6-5	TRBJ2-5	15
CASSLTGTTSGNTIYF	TGTGCCAGCAGCTTGACAGGGACCACCTCTGGAAACACCATATATTTT	-	-	TRBV5-5	TRBJ1-3	16
CASTLTGYNSPLHF	TGTGCCAGCACCTTGACAGGCTATAATTCACCCCTCCACTTT	-	-	TRBV5-4	TRBJ1-6	14
CASSEVGARLLAQYF	TGTGCCAGCAGTGAAGTAGGGGCGAGGCTGCTTGCGCAGTATTTT	-	-	TRBV6-1	TRBJ2-3	15
CASSESRTGADNTEAFF	TGTGCCAGCAGTGAATCCCGGACAGGAGCGGATAACACTGAAGCTTTCTTT	-	TRBD1	TRBV25-1	TRBJ1-1	17
CASSPTGQGILEAFF	TGTGCCAGCTCACCGACGGGACAGGGGATACTGGAAGCTTTCTTT	once	TRBD1	TRBV18	TRBJ1-1	15
CASSSGDRFFGELFF	TGTGCCAGCAGTTCGGGGGACAGGTTCTTCGGGGAGCTGTTTTTT	-	TRBD1	TRBV6-6	TRBJ2-2	15
CASTQGTVYGYTF	TGTGCCAGTACCCAAGGGACAGTCTATGGCTACACCTTC	-	TRBD1	TRBV19	TRBJ1-2	13
CASSLLAIPQETQYF	TGCGCCAGCAGCTTGTTGGCAATCCCTCAAGAGACCCAGTACTTC	few	-	TRBV5-1	TRBJ2-5	15
CASSSRGVGYGYTF	TGTGCCAGCAGCTCCAGGGGGGTCGGGTATGGCTACACCTTC	-	TRBD1	TRBV5-8	TRBJ1-2	14
CASSLVQGAVNEKLFF	TGCGCCAGCAGCTTGGTTCAGGGGGCCGTAAATGAAAAACTGTTTTTT	-	TRBD1	TRBV5-1	TRBJ1-4	16
CASSWRVGEGEAFF	TGTGCCAGCAGCTGGAGGGTTGGGGAAGGCGAAGCTTTCTTT	-	-	TRBV7-2	TRBJ1-1	14
CATLERGTGELFF	TGTGCCACCCTAGAACGGGGGACCGGGGAGCTGTTTTTT	-	-	TRBV19	TRBJ2-2	13
CASSLQGAWGEQYF	TGTGCCAGCAGCTTACAGGGGGCCTGGGGCGAGCAGTACTTC	-	TRBD1	TRBV7-2	TRBJ2-7	14
CASSLDQLGTDTQYF	TGTGCCAGCAGCTTAGACCAGCTAGGCACAGATACGCAGTATTTT	-	-	TRBV7-2	TRBJ2-3	15
CASSLGWTGLTDTQYF	TGTGCCAGCAGCTTAGGCTGGACAGGCCTCACAGATACGCAGTATTTT	-	TRBD1	TRBV7-2	TRBJ2-3	16
CASSLVSGPRETQYF	TGTGCTAGCAGCTTAGTGAGCGGCCCTCGGGAGACCCAGTACTTC	-	-	TRBV7-7	TRBJ2-5	15
CASSQSGANYGYTF	TGTGCCAGCAGCCAATCAGGGGCTAACTATGGCTACACCTTC	-	-	TRBV3-1/TRBV3-2	TRBJ1-2	14
CASSVDPSGETGELFF	TGTGCCAGCAGCGTAGATCCTAGCGGGGAGACCGGGGAGCTGTTTTTT	-	TRBD2	TRBV9	TRBJ2-2	16
CASIGIKNEQFF	TGTGCCAGCATCGGGATTAAAAATGAGCAGTTCTTC	-	-	TRBV11-3	TRBJ2-1	12
CASSQTPLAGARSKETQYF	TGTGCCAGCAGCCAAACCCCCCTAGCGGGGGCCCGATCAAAAGAGACCCAGTACTTC	once	TRBD2	TRBV14	TRBJ2-5	19
CASSYWQTNTGELFF	TGTGCCAGCAGTTACTGGCAGACGAACACCGGGGAGCTGTTTTTT	-	-	TRBV6-5	TRBJ2-2	15